The rows below give T cell receptor beta chains drawn from one sample of a study of cytomegalovirus exposure and HLA in healthy donors. Profiled with immunoSEQ multiplex PCR; TCRdb holds only in-frame clones, not every one. The profile covers 150,000 to 200,000 clones, with around 80% appearing a single time and 4.5% to 6% taken by the ten largest. The sequencing input was PBMCs. Receptor source: a man aged 35-49 years in good health and CMV-seronegative. Both conserved end residues are part of each CDR3. Each record gives: clone size, V gene, D gene, CDR3 length, J gene, CDR3 protein, CDR3 DNA. A D gene is named only where the DNA matches it firmly. The size of a clone is reported for some rows only, either as once, few or many, or as a class for expanded clones.

clone_size: NA
v_call: TRBV6-5
d_call: NA
cdr3_length: 15
j_call: TRBJ2-7
cdr3_aa: CASSRGGTDSYEQYF
cdr3_nt: TGTGCCAGCAGTAGGGGCGGGACAGACTCCTACGAGCAGTACTTC

clone_size: NA
v_call: TRBV7-9
d_call: TRBD1
cdr3_length: 12
j_call: TRBJ1-1
cdr3_aa: CASRATGDSAFF
cdr3_nt: TGTGCCAGTAGGGCGACAGGGGACTCGGCTTTCTTT

clone_size: once
v_call: TRBV30
d_call: TRBD2
cdr3_length: 13
j_call: TRBJ2-7
cdr3_aa: CAWILAGSYEQYF
cdr3_nt: TGTGCCTGGATACTAGCGGGATCATACGAGCAGTACTTC

clone_size: NA
v_call: TRBV4-1
d_call: NA
cdr3_length: 16
j_call: TRBJ1-6
cdr3_aa: CASSQDGLIYNSPLHF
cdr3_nt: TGCGCCAGCAGCCAAGATGGCCTTATTTATAATTCACCCCTCCACTTT

clone_size: NA
v_call: TRBV6-6
d_call: TRBD1
cdr3_length: 14
j_call: TRBJ1-1
cdr3_aa: CASTTGVLNTEAFF
cdr3_nt: TGTGCCAGCACAACAGGGGTATTGAACACTGAAGCTTTCTTT

clone_size: NA
v_call: TRBV4-3
d_call: TRBD2
cdr3_length: 15
j_call: TRBJ2-7
cdr3_aa: CASSQEREDYYEQYF
cdr3_nt: TGCGCCAGCAGCCAAGAGCGGGAGGATTACTACGAGCAGTACTTC

clone_size: NA
v_call: TRBV6-5
d_call: TRBD1
cdr3_length: 16
j_call: TRBJ1-2
cdr3_aa: CASSYSTGERDYGYTF
cdr3_nt: TGTGCCAGCAGTTACTCCACAGGGGAGAGGGACTATGGCTACACCTTC

clone_size: NA
v_call: TRBV29-1
d_call: NA
cdr3_length: 13
j_call: TRBJ1-1
cdr3_aa: CSVVGPRDTEAFF
cdr3_nt: TGCAGCGTTGTTGGTCCGAGGGACACTGAAGCTTTCTTT

clone_size: once
v_call: TRBV29-1
d_call: TRBD1
cdr3_length: 14
j_call: TRBJ1-5
cdr3_aa: CSVAGTGVNQPQHF
cdr3_nt: TGCAGCGTGGCCGGGACAGGGGTCAATCAGCCCCAGCATTTT

clone_size: NA
v_call: TRBV29-1
d_call: NA
cdr3_length: 13
j_call: TRBJ1-4
cdr3_aa: CSVVDRSQEKLFF
cdr3_nt: TGCAGCGTGGTCGACAGAAGCCAGGAAAAACTGTTTTTT

clone_size: NA
v_call: TRBV4-3
d_call: TRBD2
cdr3_length: 16
j_call: TRBJ2-1
cdr3_aa: CASSQDLAGRYNEQFF
cdr3_nt: TGCGCCAGCAGCCAAGATCTAGCGGGCCGTTACAATGAGCAGTTCTTC

clone_size: NA
v_call: TRBV7-9
d_call: NA
cdr3_length: 15
j_call: TRBJ2-7
cdr3_aa: CASSTPGEALYEQYF
cdr3_nt: TGTGCCAGCAGCACCCCGGGGGAGGCCCTCTACGAGCAGTACTTC

clone_size: NA
v_call: TRBV6-6
d_call: TRBD2
cdr3_length: 15
j_call: TRBJ2-5
cdr3_aa: CASSYPGLAQETQYF
cdr3_nt: TGTGCCAGCAGTTACCCGGGACTAGCACAAGAGACCCAGTACTTC

clone_size: NA
v_call: TRBV5-6
d_call: TRBD2
cdr3_length: 17
j_call: TRBJ2-7
cdr3_aa: CASSLVGSGRLTYEQYF
cdr3_nt: TGTGCCAGCAGCTTGGTGGGTAGCGGGAGGTTGACCTACGAGCAGTACTTC

clone_size: NA
v_call: TRBV29-1
d_call: NA
cdr3_length: 13
j_call: TRBJ2-2
cdr3_aa: CSVVYRNTGELFF
cdr3_nt: TGCAGCGTTGTATACAGGAACACCGGGGAGCTGTTTTTT

clone_size: NA
v_call: TRBV9
d_call: NA
cdr3_length: 15
j_call: TRBJ1-6
cdr3_aa: CASSPVGQSNSPLHF
cdr3_nt: TGTGCCAGCAGCCCCGTAGGACAGTCCAATTCACCCCTCCACTTT

clone_size: NA
v_call: TRBV2
d_call: NA
cdr3_length: 15
j_call: TRBJ2-5
cdr3_aa: CASRGSGSSRRPQYF
cdr3_nt: TGTGCCAGCAGAGGTAGCGGATCTAGTCGCCGGCCCCAGTACTTC

clone_size: NA
v_call: TRBV2
d_call: NA
cdr3_length: 15
j_call: TRBJ1-4
cdr3_aa: CASRPQGRTNEKLFF
cdr3_nt: TGTGCCAGCAGGCCACAGGGTCGGACTAATGAAAAACTGTTTTTT

clone_size: NA
v_call: TRBV4-3
d_call: NA
cdr3_length: 17
j_call: TRBJ2-6
cdr3_aa: CASSQENRVVGANVLTF
cdr3_nt: TGCGCCAGCAGCCAAGAGAACAGGGTTGTCGGGGCCAACGTCCTGACTTTC

clone_size: NA
v_call: TRBV30
d_call: TRBD1
cdr3_length: 14
j_call: TRBJ2-5
cdr3_aa: CAWSDPGRGRIQYF
cdr3_nt: TGTGCCTGGAGTGATCCAGGCAGGGGGCGTATCCAGTACTTC

clone_size: NA
v_call: TRBV15
d_call: NA
cdr3_length: 14
j_call: TRBJ2-5
cdr3_aa: CATSRALAEETQYF
cdr3_nt: TGTGCCACCAGCAGAGCACTAGCCGAAGAGACCCAGTACTTC

clone_size: NA
v_call: TRBV9
d_call: TRBD2
cdr3_length: 17
j_call: TRBJ2-3
cdr3_aa: CASSSSTSGGSLHTQYF
cdr3_nt: TGTGCCAGCAGCTCTTCGACTAGCGGGGGCTCCCTCCATACGCAGTATTTT

clone_size: NA
v_call: TRBV7-8
d_call: NA
cdr3_length: 15
j_call: TRBJ2-7
cdr3_aa: CASSSTPTGSYEQYF
cdr3_nt: TGTGCCAGCAGCTCCACCCCCACGGGTTCCTACGAGCAGTACTTC

clone_size: NA
v_call: TRBV9
d_call: TRBD1
cdr3_length: 13
j_call: TRBJ1-4
cdr3_aa: CASSPGTEEKLFF
cdr3_nt: TGTGCCAGCAGCCCTGGGACAGAGGAAAAACTGTTTTTT

clone_size: NA
v_call: TRBV7-3
d_call: NA
cdr3_length: 13
j_call: TRBJ2-3
cdr3_aa: CASSFSGADTQYF
cdr3_nt: TGTGCCAGCAGCTTTTCCGGAGCAGATACGCAGTATTTT

clone_size: NA
v_call: TRBV14
d_call: NA
cdr3_length: 14
j_call: TRBJ2-1
cdr3_aa: CASSQATEYNEQFF
cdr3_nt: TGTGCCAGCAGCCAAGCTACAGAATACAATGAGCAGTTCTTC

clone_size: NA
v_call: TRBV19
d_call: TRBD2
cdr3_length: 16
j_call: TRBJ2-1
cdr3_aa: CASSSGLAGSYNEQFF
cdr3_nt: TGTGCCAGTAGTAGCGGACTAGCGGGGTCCTACAATGAGCAGTTCTTC

clone_size: NA
v_call: TRBV7-8
d_call: NA
cdr3_length: 12
j_call: TRBJ1-1
cdr3_aa: CASSPHNTEAFF
cdr3_nt: TGTGCCAGCAGCCCCCATAACACTGAAGCTTTCTTT

clone_size: NA
v_call: TRBV29-1
d_call: NA
cdr3_length: 12
j_call: TRBJ2-5
cdr3_aa: CSVKHSQETQYF
cdr3_nt: TGCAGCGTTAAGCACTCCCAAGAGACCCAGTACTTC

clone_size: NA
v_call: TRBV4-3
d_call: TRBD1
cdr3_length: 15
j_call: TRBJ2-3
cdr3_aa: CASTPGQVRTDTQYF
cdr3_nt: TGCGCCAGCACCCCAGGACAGGTGCGCACAGATACGCAGTATTTT

clone_size: NA
v_call: TRBV6-6
d_call: TRBD1
cdr3_length: 15
j_call: TRBJ1-4
cdr3_aa: CASSSQTGANEKLFF
cdr3_nt: TGTGCCAGCAGTTCCCAGACAGGGGCTAATGAAAAACTGTTTTTT

clone_size: NA
v_call: TRBV7-2
d_call: NA
cdr3_length: 14
j_call: TRBJ1-1
cdr3_aa: CASSFTGPPTEAFF
cdr3_nt: TGTGCCAGCAGCTTTACAGGGCCCCCCACTGAAGCTTTCTTT

clone_size: once
v_call: TRBV7-9
d_call: TRBD2
cdr3_length: 17
j_call: TRBJ2-1
cdr3_aa: CASSAGTSGRAYNEQFF
cdr3_nt: TGTGCCAGCAGCGCCGGGACTAGCGGGAGGGCCTACAATGAGCAGTTCTTC

clone_size: NA
v_call: TRBV6-1
d_call: TRBD1
cdr3_length: 15
j_call: TRBJ2-3
cdr3_aa: CASSEPGQGTDTQYF
cdr3_nt: TGTGCCAGCAGTGAGCCGGGACAGGGCACAGATACGCAGTATTTT

clone_size: NA
v_call: TRBV7-9
d_call: NA
cdr3_length: 14
j_call: TRBJ2-3
cdr3_aa: CASSFSRAADTQYF
cdr3_nt: TGTGCCAGCAGCTTCTCGAGAGCGGCAGATACGCAGTATTTT

clone_size: NA
v_call: TRBV6-5
d_call: NA
cdr3_length: 13
j_call: TRBJ2-7
cdr3_aa: CASSYSTGYVTYF
cdr3_nt: TGTGCCAGCAGTTACTCGACGGGGTACGTCACGTACTTC

clone_size: NA
v_call: TRBV7-9
d_call: NA
cdr3_length: 14
j_call: TRBJ2-3
cdr3_aa: CASSLLSSADTQYF
cdr3_nt: TGTGCCAGCAGCTTACTTTCGTCAGCAGATACGCAGTATTTT

clone_size: NA
v_call: TRBV6-1
d_call: TRBD1
cdr3_length: 14
j_call: TRBJ1-4
cdr3_aa: CASRNRGLGEKLFF
cdr3_nt: TGTGCCAGCAGAAACAGGGGGCTGGGGGAAAAACTGTTTTTT

clone_size: NA
v_call: TRBV5-4
d_call: NA
cdr3_length: 14
j_call: TRBJ2-3
cdr3_aa: CASSFGRVTDTQYF
cdr3_nt: TGTGCCAGCAGCTTCGGCAGGGTAACTGATACGCAGTATTTT

clone_size: few
v_call: TRBV11-2
d_call: NA
cdr3_length: 15
j_call: TRBJ1-6
cdr3_aa: CASSLDRGTGSPLHF
cdr3_nt: TGTGCCAGCAGCTTAGATCGAGGGACTGGTTCACCCCTCCACTTT

clone_size: NA
v_call: TRBV6-5
d_call: NA
cdr3_length: 12
j_call: TRBJ2-7
cdr3_aa: CASSEDFYEQYF
cdr3_nt: TGTGCCAGCAGTGAGGACTTTTACGAGCAGTACTTC

clone_size: few
v_call: TRBV10-3
d_call: NA
cdr3_length: 14
j_call: TRBJ2-5
cdr3_aa: CAISGGDWQETQYF
cdr3_nt: TGTGCCATCAGTGGGGGGGATTGGCAAGAGACCCAGTACTTC

clone_size: once
v_call: TRBV7-8
d_call: NA
cdr3_length: 15
j_call: TRBJ2-7
cdr3_aa: CASSSRWGGRYEQYF
cdr3_nt: TGTGCCAGCAGCTCCCGATGGGGGGGCCGGTACGAGCAGTACTTC

clone_size: NA
v_call: TRBV11-2
d_call: TRBD2
cdr3_length: 14
j_call: TRBJ2-7
cdr3_aa: CASSFALGGFEQYF
cdr3_nt: TGTGCCAGCAGCTTTGCGCTCGGGGGGTTTGAGCAGTACTTC

clone_size: NA
v_call: TRBV5-1
d_call: TRBD2
cdr3_length: 16
j_call: TRBJ2-7
cdr3_aa: CASSPSTVAGANEQYF
cdr3_nt: TGCGCCAGCAGCCCCAGCACTGTAGCGGGGGCCAACGAGCAGTACTTC

clone_size: NA
v_call: TRBV6-6
d_call: TRBD1
cdr3_length: 15
j_call: TRBJ1-6
cdr3_aa: CASSPGDRGNSPLHF
cdr3_nt: TGTGCCAGCAGCCCGGGGGACAGGGGAAATTCACCCCTCCACTTT

clone_size: NA
v_call: TRBV4-3
d_call: TRBD2
cdr3_length: 14
j_call: TRBJ2-7
cdr3_aa: CASSQDVLAGEQYF
cdr3_nt: TGCGCCAGCAGCCAAGATGTACTAGCGGGGGAGCAGTACTTC

clone_size: NA
v_call: TRBV5-5
d_call: TRBD1
cdr3_length: 14
j_call: TRBJ2-1
cdr3_aa: CASSLGTGGGEQFF
cdr3_nt: TGTGCCAGCAGCCTCGGGACAGGCGGTGGTGAGCAGTTCTTC